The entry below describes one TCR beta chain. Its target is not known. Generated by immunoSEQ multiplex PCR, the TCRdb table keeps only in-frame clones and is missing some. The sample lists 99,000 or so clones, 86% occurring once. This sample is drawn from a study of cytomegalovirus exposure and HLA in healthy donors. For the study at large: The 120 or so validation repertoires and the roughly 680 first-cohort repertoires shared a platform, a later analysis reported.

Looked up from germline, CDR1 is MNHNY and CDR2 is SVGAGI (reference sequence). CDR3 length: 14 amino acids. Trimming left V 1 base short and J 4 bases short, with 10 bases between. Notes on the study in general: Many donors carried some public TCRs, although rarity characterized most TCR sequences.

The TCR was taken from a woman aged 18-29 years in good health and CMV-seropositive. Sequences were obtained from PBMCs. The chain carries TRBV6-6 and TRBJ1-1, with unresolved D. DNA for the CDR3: TGTGCCAGCAGTTACTTAGCCGAAGTCACTGAAGCTTTCTTT. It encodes CASSYLAEVTEAFF.